These 9 T cell receptor beta chains were sequenced from one sample in a study of blood T cells in healthy people across ages (dated by TCRdb to the mid-2010s). Library preparation employed 5' RACE. Sequencing was performed on an Illumina HiSeq 2500. The second PCR ran for roughly 7 to 12 cycles and used a J-beta primer mix along with a sample-barcoded 5' primer. TCRdb itself trimmed the public reads at Q25 with fastp, ran MiXCR and retained productive beta chains. Each CDR3 protein appears once, grouped with its most common genes and DNA. This sample has about 1,000,000 distinct CDR3 sequences in its table, and 45% of those were observed once. The ten largest clonotypes hold approximately 20% of the sample. The sequencing input was blood. The receptors derive from a woman aged 60-75 years in good health.

CDR3 DNA sequence: TGCGCCAGCAGCTTGGACGCAGGGAGGTCCTACGAGCAGTACTTC. Its protein product is CASSLDAGRSYEQYF. The chain carries TRBV5-1 and TRBJ2-5, with D maybe TRBD2 (6 bases). The DNA end is more similar to TRBJ2-7, so the J call may be wrong. Germline CDR1 reads SGHRS; CDR2 reads YFSETQ. CDR3 length: 15 amino acids.

The gene calls are TRBV11-2 and TRBJ2-7; 9 bases align to TRBD1. Germline CDR1 and CDR2: SGHAT and FQNNGV. This CDR3 has 12 residues. J gave up 6 bases and V 8 bases, and 5 bases lay outside the gene matches. The CDR3 is CASGGQGSEQYF. The CDR3 coding sequence is TGTGCCAGCGGGGGACAGGGATCCGAGCAGTACTTC.

The chain uses TRBV3-1 and TRBJ1-6; perhaps TRBD1 as D (6 bases). The CDR3 is made up of 18 amino acids. Germline CDR1 is LGHDT and CDR2 is YNNKEL (reference sequence). The V and J ends lost 2 bases and 6 bases respectively, with 20 bases between them. The CDR3 loop reads CASSQTRAGGTSNSPLHF. The DNA for the CDR3 is TGTGCCAGCAGCCAAACCCGTGCGGGGGGCACATCTAATTCACCCCTCCACTTT. Based on the CDR3 plus reference TRBV3-1 and TRBJ1-6, the full variable domain is DTAVSQTPKYLVTQMGNDKSIKCEQNLGHDTMYWYKQDSKKFLKIMFSYNNKELIINETVPNRFSPKSPDKAHLNLHINSLELGDSAVYFCASSQTRAGGTSNSPLHFGNGTRLTVT.

The chain joins TRBV2 to TRBJ2-2; 11 nucleotides match TRBD2. Trimming took 6 bases from V and 0 from J; bases not matched to a gene: 3. Germline V lookup: CDR1 SNHLY, CDR2 FYNNEI. The CDR3 length is 16 residues. CDR3 region: CASRGTSGPNTGELFF. The CDR3 DNA follows: TGTGCCAGCAGAGGGACTAGCGGCCCGAACACCGGGGAGCTGTTTTTT.

V usage is TRBV4-1 and J usage is TRBJ1-2; D uncertain. Germline CDR1 reads MGHRA; CDR2 reads YSYEKL. The CDR3 is 14 residues long. V lost 1 base, J lost 2 bases, and 8 bases lay in between. The CDR3 bases are TGCGCCAGCAGCCAAGTGTTTGGCAACTATGGCTACACCTTC. Translation gives CASSQVFGNYGYTF.

The rearrangement joins TRBV15 to TRBJ1-5; D remains ambiguous. Looked up from germline, CDR1 is LNHNV and CDR2 is YYDKDF (reference sequence). Trimming removed 5 bases from V and 4 bases from J, with 9 bases in between. This CDR3 comprises 13 residues. CDR3 amino acids: CATSRRANQPQHF. CDR3 DNA sequence: TGTGCCACCAGCCGACGGGCAAATCAGCCCCAGCATTTT.

The genes are TRBV5-6 and TRBJ2-5, with 8 bases fitting TRBD2. The CDR3 totals 14 residues. Germline CDR1 SGHDT, CDR2 YYEEEE. After removal of 6 bases from V and 5 bases from J, the junction contained 9 bases not matched to a gene. The CDR3 nucleotides are TGTGCCAGCAACGGGGGGGCAGGGGCCGAGACCCAGTACTTC. This sequence encodes CASNGGAGAETQYF.

The chain combines TRBV28 with TRBJ2-7; no reliable D call. V gave up 2 bases and J gave up 3 bases, with 5 bases separating them. Germline CDR1 is MDHEN and CDR2 is SYDVKM. This CDR3 has 12 amino acids. The CDR3 reads CASSLNGYEQYF. CDR3 in DNA: TGTGCCAGCAGTTTAAACGGCTACGAGCAGTACTTC.

This clonotype was counted a few times. The chain's CDR3 is CASIPPDTDTQYF. CDR3 in DNA: TGTGCCAGCATCCCGCCCGACACAGATACGCAGTATTTT. The chain combines TRBV6-1 with TRBJ2-3, with D hard to call. Germline V gene lookup returns CDR1 MNHNS and CDR2 SASEGT. The CDR3 contains 13 residues. V shed 7 bases and J shed 2 bases, with 10 bases lying between them.